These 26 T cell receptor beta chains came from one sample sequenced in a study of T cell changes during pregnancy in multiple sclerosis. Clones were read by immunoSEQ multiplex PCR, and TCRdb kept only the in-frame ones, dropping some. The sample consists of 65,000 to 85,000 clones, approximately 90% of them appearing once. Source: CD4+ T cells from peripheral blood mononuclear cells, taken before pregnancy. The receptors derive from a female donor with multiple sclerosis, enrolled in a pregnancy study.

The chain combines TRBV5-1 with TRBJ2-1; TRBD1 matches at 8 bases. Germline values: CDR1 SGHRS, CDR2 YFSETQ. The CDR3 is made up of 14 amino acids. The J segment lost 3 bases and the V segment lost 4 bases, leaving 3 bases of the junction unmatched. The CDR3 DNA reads TGCGCCAGCAGCACCGGACAGGGCTACAATGAGCAGTTCTTC. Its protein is CASSTGQGYNEQFF.

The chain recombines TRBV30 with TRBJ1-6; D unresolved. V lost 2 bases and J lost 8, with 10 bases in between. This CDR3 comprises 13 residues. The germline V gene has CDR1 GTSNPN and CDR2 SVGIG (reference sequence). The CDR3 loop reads CAWSTRYDSPLHF. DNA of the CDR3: TGTGCCTGGAGTACCAGGTACGATTCACCCCTCCACTTT.

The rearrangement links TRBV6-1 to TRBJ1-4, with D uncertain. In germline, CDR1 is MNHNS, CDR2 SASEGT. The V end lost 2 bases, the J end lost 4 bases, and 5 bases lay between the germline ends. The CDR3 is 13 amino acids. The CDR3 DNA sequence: TGTGCCAGCAGTGAACAACTTAATGAAAAACTGTTTTTT. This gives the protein CASSEQLNEKLFF.

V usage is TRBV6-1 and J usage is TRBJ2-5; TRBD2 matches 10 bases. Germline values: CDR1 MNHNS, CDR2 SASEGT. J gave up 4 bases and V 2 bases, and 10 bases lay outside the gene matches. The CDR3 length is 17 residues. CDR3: CASSETVGPSGGETQYF. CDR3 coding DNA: TGTGCCAGCAGTGAAACGGTAGGGCCTAGCGGGGGAGAGACCCAGTACTTC.

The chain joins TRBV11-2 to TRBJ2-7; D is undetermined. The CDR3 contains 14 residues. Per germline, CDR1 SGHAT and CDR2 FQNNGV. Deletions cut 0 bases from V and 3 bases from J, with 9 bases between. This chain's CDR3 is CASSLEGSFYEQYF. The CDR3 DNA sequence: TGTGCCAGCAGCTTAGAGGGCTCCTTCTACGAGCAGTACTTC.

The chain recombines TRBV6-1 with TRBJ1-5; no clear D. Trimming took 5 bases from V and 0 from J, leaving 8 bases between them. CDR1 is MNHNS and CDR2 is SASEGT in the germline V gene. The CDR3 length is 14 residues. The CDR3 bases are TGTGCCAGCAGTAACGGTCGTAGCAATCAGCCCCAGCATTTT. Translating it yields CASSNGRSNQPQHF.

CDR3 sequence (DNA): TGCGCCAGCAGCTCCCGGGAGGGAAACACTGAAGCTTTCTTT. It translates to CASSSREGNTEAFF. The chain carries TRBV5-1 and TRBJ1-1; D gene ambiguous. The V gene lost 3 bases and the J gene lost 2 bases, with 11 bases spanning the gap. The CDR3 extends over 14 amino acids. CDR1 is SGHRS and CDR2 is YFSETQ in the germline V gene.

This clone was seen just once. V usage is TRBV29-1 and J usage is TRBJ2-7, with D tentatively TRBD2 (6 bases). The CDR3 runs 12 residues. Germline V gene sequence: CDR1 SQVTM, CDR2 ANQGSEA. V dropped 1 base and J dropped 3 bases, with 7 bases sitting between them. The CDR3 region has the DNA TGCAGCGTTGAAGGACTAGGCTACGAGCAGTACTTC. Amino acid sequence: CSVEGLGYEQYF.

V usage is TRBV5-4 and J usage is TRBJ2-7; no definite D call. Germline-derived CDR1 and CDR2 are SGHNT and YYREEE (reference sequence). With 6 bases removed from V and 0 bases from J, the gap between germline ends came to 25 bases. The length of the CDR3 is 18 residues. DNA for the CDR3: TGTGCCAGCACCGATTCTACCAACCCCCGACGGAGCTCCTACGAGCAGTACTTC. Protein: CASTDSTNPRRSSYEQYF. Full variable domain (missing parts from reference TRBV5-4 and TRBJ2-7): ETGVTQSPTHLIKTRGQQVTLRCSSQSGHNTVSWYQQALGQGPQFIFQYYREEENGRGNFPPRFSGLQFPNYSSELNVNALELDDSALYLCASTDSTNPRRSSYEQYFGPGTRLTVT.

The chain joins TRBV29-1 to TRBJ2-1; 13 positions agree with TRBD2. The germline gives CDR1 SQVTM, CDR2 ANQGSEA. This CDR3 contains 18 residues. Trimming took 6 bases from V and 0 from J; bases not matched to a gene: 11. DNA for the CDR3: TGCAGCGTAGCCGGGACTAGCGGGAAACAGAGCTCCTACAATGAGCAGTTCTTC. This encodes CSVAGTSGKQSSYNEQFF.

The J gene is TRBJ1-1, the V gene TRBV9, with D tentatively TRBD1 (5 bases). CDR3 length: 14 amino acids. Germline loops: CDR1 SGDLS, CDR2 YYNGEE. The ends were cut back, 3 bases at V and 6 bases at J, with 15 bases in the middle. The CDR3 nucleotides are TGTGCCAGCAGCGCGGTCACAGGTTACGCTGAAGCTTTCTTT. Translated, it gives CASSAVTGYAEAFF.

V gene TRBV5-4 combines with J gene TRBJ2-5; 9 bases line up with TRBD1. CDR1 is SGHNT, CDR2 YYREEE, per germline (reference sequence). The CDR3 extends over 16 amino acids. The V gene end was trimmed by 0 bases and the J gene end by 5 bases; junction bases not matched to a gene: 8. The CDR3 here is CASSLGGQGGGETQYF. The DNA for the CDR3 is TGTGCCAGCAGCTTGGGGGGACAGGGAGGAGGCGAGACCCAGTACTTC.

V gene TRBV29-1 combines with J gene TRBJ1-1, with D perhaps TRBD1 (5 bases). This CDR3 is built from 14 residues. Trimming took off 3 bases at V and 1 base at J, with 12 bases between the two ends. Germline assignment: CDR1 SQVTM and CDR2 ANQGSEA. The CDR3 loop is CSVDKGGQNTEAFF. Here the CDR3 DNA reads TGCAGCGTTGACAAAGGTGGACAGAACACTGAAGCTTTCTTT.

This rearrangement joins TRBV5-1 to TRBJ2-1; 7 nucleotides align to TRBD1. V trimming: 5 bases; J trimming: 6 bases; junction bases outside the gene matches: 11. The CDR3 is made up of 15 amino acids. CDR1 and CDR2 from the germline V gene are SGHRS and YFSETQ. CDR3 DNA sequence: TGCGCCAGCAGACCCCGCCGGGACAGTTCCAATGAGCAGTTCTTC. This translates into CASRPRRDSSNEQFF.

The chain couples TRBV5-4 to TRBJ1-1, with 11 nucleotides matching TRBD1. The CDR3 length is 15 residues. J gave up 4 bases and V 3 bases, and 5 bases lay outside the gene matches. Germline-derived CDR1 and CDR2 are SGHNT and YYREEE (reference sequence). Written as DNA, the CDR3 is TGTGCCAGCAGCTCCCCCGGGACAGGGGGCACTGAAGCTTTCTTT. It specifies CASSSPGTGGTEAFF.

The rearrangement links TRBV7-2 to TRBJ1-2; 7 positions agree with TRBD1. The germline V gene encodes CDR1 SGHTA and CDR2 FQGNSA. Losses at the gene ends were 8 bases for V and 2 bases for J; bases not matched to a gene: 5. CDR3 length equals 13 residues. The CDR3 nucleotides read TGTGCCAGCCAGAGGGGACAGAACTATGGCTACACCTTC. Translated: CASQRGQNYGYTF.

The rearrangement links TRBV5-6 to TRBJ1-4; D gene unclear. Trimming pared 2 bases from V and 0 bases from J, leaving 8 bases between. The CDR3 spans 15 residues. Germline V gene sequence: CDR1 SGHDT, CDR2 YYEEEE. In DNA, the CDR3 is TGTGCCAGCAGCTTAAGGCGGCCAACTAATGAAAAACTGTTTTTT. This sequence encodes CASSLRRPTNEKLFF.

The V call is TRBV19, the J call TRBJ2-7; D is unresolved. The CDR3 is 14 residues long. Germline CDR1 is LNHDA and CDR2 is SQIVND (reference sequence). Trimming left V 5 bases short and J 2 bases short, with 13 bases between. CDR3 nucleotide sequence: TGTGCCAGTAGTCTCCCAGGCAGGCCCTACGAGCAGTACTTC. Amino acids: CASSLPGRPYEQYF.

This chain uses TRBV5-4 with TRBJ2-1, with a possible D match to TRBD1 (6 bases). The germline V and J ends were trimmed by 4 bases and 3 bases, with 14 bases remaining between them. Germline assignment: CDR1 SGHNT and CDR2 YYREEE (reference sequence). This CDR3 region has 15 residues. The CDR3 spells CASSPKADSYNEQFF. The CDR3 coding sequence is TGTGCCAGCAGCCCGAAAGCGGACAGCTACAATGAGCAGTTCTTC.

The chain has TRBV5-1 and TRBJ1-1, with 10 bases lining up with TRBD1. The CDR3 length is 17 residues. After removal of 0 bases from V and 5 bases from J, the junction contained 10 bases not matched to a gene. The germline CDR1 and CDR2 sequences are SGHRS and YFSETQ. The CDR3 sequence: CASSLVVGRTGGTEAFF. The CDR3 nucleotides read TGCGCCAGCAGCTTGGTGGTCGGCCGGACAGGGGGAACTGAAGCTTTCTTT.

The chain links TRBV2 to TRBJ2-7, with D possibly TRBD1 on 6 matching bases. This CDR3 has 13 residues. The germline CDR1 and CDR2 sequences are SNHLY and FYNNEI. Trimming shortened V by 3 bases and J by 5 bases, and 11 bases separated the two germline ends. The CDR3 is CASSDQGLDEQYF. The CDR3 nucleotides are TGTGCCAGCAGTGACCAGGGGCTCGACGAGCAGTACTTC.

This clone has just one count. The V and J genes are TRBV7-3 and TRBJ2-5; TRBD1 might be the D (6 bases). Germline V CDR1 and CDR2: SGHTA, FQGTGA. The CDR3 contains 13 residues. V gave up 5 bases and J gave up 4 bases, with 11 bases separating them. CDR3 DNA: TGTGCCAGCAGCCCACAAGGGGGAGAGACCCAGTACTTC. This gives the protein CASSPQGGETQYF.

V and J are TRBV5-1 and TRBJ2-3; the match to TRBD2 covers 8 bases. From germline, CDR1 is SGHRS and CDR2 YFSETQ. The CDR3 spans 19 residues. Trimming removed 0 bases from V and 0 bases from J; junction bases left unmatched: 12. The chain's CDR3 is CASSLEVAGLISSTDTQYF. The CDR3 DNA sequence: TGCGCCAGCAGCTTGGAAGTAGCGGGGTTAATTAGTAGCACAGATACGCAGTATTTT.

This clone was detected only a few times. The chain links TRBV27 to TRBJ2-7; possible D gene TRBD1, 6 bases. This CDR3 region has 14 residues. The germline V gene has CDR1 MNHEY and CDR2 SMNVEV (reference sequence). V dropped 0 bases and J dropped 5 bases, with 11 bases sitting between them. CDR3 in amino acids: CASSLSPGVDEQYF. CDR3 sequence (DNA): TGTGCCAGCAGTTTATCCCCAGGGGTAGACGAGCAGTACTTC.

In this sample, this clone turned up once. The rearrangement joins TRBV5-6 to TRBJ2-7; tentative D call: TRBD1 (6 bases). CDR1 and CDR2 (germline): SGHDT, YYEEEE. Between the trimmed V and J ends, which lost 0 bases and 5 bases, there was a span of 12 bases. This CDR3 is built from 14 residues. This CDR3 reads CASSLGGGPHEQYF. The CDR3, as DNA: TGTGCCAGCAGCTTGGGTGGGGGCCCCCACGAGCAGTACTTC.

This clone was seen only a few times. This chain's CDR3 is CASSRGMNTEAFF. The CDR3 nucleotides are TGTGCCAGCAGCCGAGGGATGAACACTGAAGCTTTCTTT. The chain links TRBV14 to TRBJ1-1; D remains ambiguous. V gave up 4 bases and J gave up 0 bases, with 6 bases separating them. The CDR3 consists of 13 residues. CDR1 SGHDN and CDR2 FVKESK come from the germline V gene.